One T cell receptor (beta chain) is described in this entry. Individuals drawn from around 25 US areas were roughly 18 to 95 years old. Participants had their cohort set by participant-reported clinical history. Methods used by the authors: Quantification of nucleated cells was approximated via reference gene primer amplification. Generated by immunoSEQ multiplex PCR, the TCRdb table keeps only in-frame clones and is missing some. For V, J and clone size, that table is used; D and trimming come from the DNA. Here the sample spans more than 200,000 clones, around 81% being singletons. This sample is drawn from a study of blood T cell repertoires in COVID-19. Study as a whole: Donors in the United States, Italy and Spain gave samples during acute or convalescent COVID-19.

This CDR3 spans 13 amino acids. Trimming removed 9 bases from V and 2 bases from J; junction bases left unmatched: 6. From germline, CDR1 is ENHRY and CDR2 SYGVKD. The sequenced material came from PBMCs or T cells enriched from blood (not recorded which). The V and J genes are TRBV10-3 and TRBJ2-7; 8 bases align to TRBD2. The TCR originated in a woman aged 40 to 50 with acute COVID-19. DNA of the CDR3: TGTGCCATAGCGGGGGACCCGCCCTACGAGCAGTACTTC. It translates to CAIAGDPPYEQYF.